Shown below are 15 T cell receptor beta chains from a single sample sequenced in a study of cytomegalovirus exposure and HLA in healthy donors. Both 60 Vbeta primers and 13 Jbeta primers went into the PCR. Only in-frame clones appear in the TCRdb table, and some are missing; sequencing was by immunoSEQ multiplex PCR. The data hold under 200,000 clones, with less than 90% observed a single time. Sequences were obtained from PBMCs. These receptors originate from a woman younger than 45 in good health and CMV-seronegative.

DNA for the CDR3: TGCGCCAGCAGCTCCGGACAGGGGCGACAAGAGACCCAGTACTTC. Translated: CASSSGQGRQETQYF. This chain links TRBV5-1 with TRBJ2-5; 9 bases match TRBD1. This CDR3 comprises 15 residues. In germline, CDR1 is SGHRS, CDR2 YFSETQ. Unmatched junction bases numbered 5, after V lost 3 bases and J lost 2 bases.

The chain links TRBV5-1 to TRBJ2-3; D might be TRBD2 (5 bases). Germline-derived CDR1 and CDR2 are SGHRS and YFSETQ. CDR3 size: 15 residues. V gave up 1 base and J gave up 0 bases, with 9 bases separating them. The CDR3 loop is CASSLTSTSTDTQYF. The CDR3 region has the DNA TGCGCCAGCAGCTTGACTAGTACTAGCACAGATACGCAGTATTTT. Using reference TRBV5-1 and TRBJ2-3 for the parts outside the CDR3, the full variable domain is KAGVTQTPRYLIKTRGQQVTLSCSPISGHRSVSWYQQTPGQGLQFLFEYFSETQRNKGNFPGRFSGRQFSNSRSEMNVSTLELGDSALYLCASSLTSTSTDTQYFGPGTRLTVL.

This clone was recorded only once. This chain links TRBV5-1 with TRBJ2-3; no definite D call. The CDR3 extends over 12 amino acids. Trimming removed 0 bases from V and 11 bases from J, with 10 bases in between. Germline CDR1 reads SGHRS; CDR2 reads YFSETQ. In DNA form, the CDR3 reads TGCGCCAGCAGCTTGGATTTTGCAGGGCAGTATTTT. Translated: CASSLDFAGQYF.

J is TRBJ2-5 and V is TRBV7-6; D remains unclear. Germline V CDR1 and CDR2: SGHVS, FNYEAQ. The CDR3 is 12 residues long. V shed 1 base and J shed 5 bases, with 5 bases lying between them. The CDR3 DNA is TGTGCCAGCAGCTTAGAAGCGGAGACCCAGTACTTC. Protein sequence: CASSLEAETQYF.

The chain recombines TRBV7-9 with TRBJ1-2, with no clear D. V shed 3 bases and J shed 3 bases, with 11 bases lying between them. Looked up from germline, CDR1 is SEHNR and CDR2 is FQNEAQ (reference sequence). The CDR3 extends over 14 amino acids. The DNA of the CDR3 is TGTGCCAGCAGCTTCGACGGGAACTACTATGGCTACACCTTC. Protein product: CASSFDGNYYGYTF.

The chain combines TRBV7-8 with TRBJ2-2, with TRBD1 as a possible D gene (6 bases). The CDR3 is made up of 13 amino acids. Deletions cut 6 bases from V and 5 bases from J, with 10 bases between. Germline CDR1 reads SGHVS; CDR2 reads FQNEAQ. CDR3 sequence (DNA): TGTGCCAGCAGTTACCAGGGGACCGGGGAGCTGTTTTTT. It is translated as CASSYQGTGELFF.

With regard to this clone: Within the sample, other DNA sequences also encode this same CDR3. V and J are TRBV27 and TRBJ2-5; 11 positions match TRBD2. The ends lost 4 bases at V and 3 bases at J; junction bases unmatched: 4. Germline V CDR1 and CDR2: MNHEY, SMNVEV (reference sequence). CDR3 length equals 15 residues. The CDR3 region is CASSSLAGGEETQYF. CDR3 nucleotide sequence: TGTGCCAGCAGTTCCTTAGCGGGAGGGGAAGAGACCCAGTACTTC.

The chain joins TRBV6-6 to TRBJ1-2; 7 bases map to TRBD1. Germline CDR1 and CDR2: MNHNY and SVGAGI (reference sequence). This CDR3 has 14 amino acids. V lost 7 bases to trimming and J lost 0 bases; unmatched junction nucleotides: 5. As DNA, the CDR3 is TGTGCCAGCAACCCGGGACAGACTAACTATGGCTACACCTTC. Protein product: CASNPGQTNYGYTF.

This sequence joins TRBV6-1 and TRBJ2-7; possibly TRBD2 for D (6 bases). There are 15 residues in the CDR3. Germline values: CDR1 MNHNS, CDR2 SASEGT. V lost 7 bases to trimming and J lost 5 bases, with 21 bases between them. The CDR3 coding sequence is TGTGCCAGCAACAAACCGGGGCGGGGTGGCGACGAGCAGTACTTC. Encoded protein: CASNKPGRGGDEQYF.

The rearrangement links TRBV5-1 to TRBJ1-2; 10 positions agree with TRBD1. The CDR3 runs 15 residues. The J segment lost 7 bases and the V segment lost 4 bases, leaving 10 bases of the junction unmatched. CDR1 and CDR2 from the germline V gene are SGHRS and YFSETQ. This CDR3 reads CASSPPGQGTVGYTF. Here the CDR3 DNA reads TGCGCCAGCAGCCCTCCGGGACAGGGGACGGTTGGCTACACCTTC.

The chain combines TRBV29-1 with TRBJ2-7, with 7 positions matching TRBD2. After removal of 4 bases from V and 0 bases from J, the junction contained 3 bases not matched to a gene. The germline V gene has CDR1 SQVTM and CDR2 ANQGSEA. The CDR3 length is 13 residues. CDR3 region: CSVVTSSSYEQYF. The CDR3 DNA is TGCAGCGTTGTGACTAGCAGCTCCTACGAGCAGTACTTC.

The genes are TRBV5-6 and TRBJ2-1; 8 bases are a match to TRBD1. V trimming: 0 bases; J trimming: 14 bases; junction bases outside the gene matches: 13. The CDR3 runs 15 residues. Germline CDR1 and CDR2: SGHDT and YYEEEE. This chain's CDR3 is CASSLDDRGPSREFF. CDR3 nucleotides: TGTGCCAGCAGCTTGGACGACAGGGGCCCTTCAAGGGAGTTCTTC.

V is TRBV11-2 and J is TRBJ1-1, with a tentative D call TRBD1 (5 bases). The CDR3 contains 13 residues. Trimming cost V 5 bases and J 5 bases, with 12 bases left between them. Germline CDR1 reads SGHAT; CDR2 reads FQNNGV. The CDR3 nucleotides are TGTGCCAGCAGCAACACCAGACAGACTGAAGCTTTCTTT. Amino acid sequence: CASSNTRQTEAFF.

This chain joins TRBV10-3 and TRBJ2-3; 9 bases map to TRBD2. Looked up from germline, CDR1 is ENHRY and CDR2 is SYGVKD. There are 15 residues in the CDR3. The V segment lost 8 bases and the J segment 6 bases; nucleotides outside the gene matches: 12. CDR3 loop: CAILSGVAGVDTQYF. The CDR3 DNA reads as TGTGCCATCCTCTCGGGGGTAGCGGGAGTGGATACGCAGTATTTT.

The chain employs TRBV11-2 and TRBJ2-3; D gene unclear. The length of the CDR3 is 15 residues. Germline V gives CDR1 SGHAT, CDR2 FQNNGV. The V end was cut by 5 bases, the J end by 0 bases, with 12 bases between. The CDR3 nucleotides are TGTGCCAGCAGCGTAAATCTAGATAGCACAGATACGCAGTATTTT. Residues: CASSVNLDSTDTQYF.